The entry below gives a single TCR beta chain sequence along with its context. This clone was detected many times. Its recognized antigen is unknown. The sample holds no much larger clone one base away, and base qualities are not on file. Each donor gave one peripheral blood draw, averaging around 0.11 L, which was collected into heparinised tubes. Using a panel that included CD45RO, CCR7, CD25, CD127, CD95 and CD27, naive, central memory, regulatory and stem cell-like memory CD4+ T cells were sorted on a BD FACSAria II. All sorted populations exceeded 95% purity. PBMCs were separated immediately by Lymphoprep density gradient centrifugation and were stained directly, without being cultured. Samples were stained and sorted in pairs, with one healthy donor and one patient per experiment, so that batch effects were minimized. This sample was included in a study of beta chain features in type 1 diabetes (dated by TCRdb to the late 2010s). Looking at the study overall: Mean age, gender distribution, total cell number and subset yield did not differ between patients and healthy donors. A total of 107,917,701 sorted cells were examined across all samples, and the number of cells per subset was strongly correlated with RNA yield. The study compared the TCRB repertoires of sorted circulating CD4+ T cell subsets in recently diagnosed type 1 diabetes patients with those in matched healthy donors. Whereas all 30 or so donors provided naive and central memory subsets, regulatory and stem cell-like memory subsets were isolated from just 8 patients and about 8 healthy donors.

Trimming costs V 5 bases and J 7 bases, and their ends lie 14 bases apart. Via the germline V gene (reference sequence), CDR1 is MNHEY and CDR2 SMNVEV. Taken from cysteine to phenylalanine, the CDR3 has 13 residues. CDR3 DNA is the only sequence kept; it has 39 bases, read in frame from the first base. The entire amount of isolated RNA was reverse transcribed using the High Capacity cDNA Reverse Transcription Kit, so the sequenced TCRB transcripts were expressed ones. Deep immunoSEQ sequencing was applied to naive, central memory and regulatory T cell samples, giving an average of approximately 3.8 million total reads per sample. Sorted cells were lysed in RLT buffer and RNA was extracted with DNase-treated RNeasy Micro or Mini kits, depending on cell number. Each cell subset was processed separately to prevent cross-contamination, with patient and healthy donor samples processed together. TCRB sequences were amplified from cDNA with the immunoSEQ multiplex PCR, producing 87-bp fragments spanning the CDR3 region. Amplicons were sequenced on the Illumina HiSeq platform. From the authors' description of their analysis: PCR bias was corrected computationally using synthetic template baselines, and reads within Hamming distance 2 were collapsed, with unmergeable singletons discarded. Reads were aligned against IMGT to assign V, D and J genes, CDR3 length and insertions or deletions at six rearrangement sites. Clonotype counts were normalized to sorted cell number within each subset before computing true diversity and Gini coefficients with the tcR R package. The overlap coefficient, calculated on TCRB nucleotide sequences, was used to measure repertoire sharing. Not all clones reach the TCRdb copy of this immuneACCESS table, which keeps in-frame sequences only. Checked studies attribute under half of the gap to unresolved V genes and leave the rest unexplained. The DNA was the basis for D and trimming; V, J and clone size are from that table. This sample comprises 200,000 to 250,000 clones, 11% of them detected only once. Together, the top ten hold 1% to 1.5% of the sample.

Summary of the overall study and its limitations: Sequencing cDNA rather than genomic DNA could over-represent highly expressing activated cells, although activation and CD3 levels did not differ between groups. In all four CD4+ subsets, TCRB CDR3 length was moderately but significantly shorter in type 1 diabetes patients. Because small numbers of individuals were included in the HLA sub-analyses, any influence of HLA type on TCRB rearrangement was left unresolved. PCR might favor shorter templates, but patient and control samples were amplified and corrected together, so any skew would affect both groups equally. Fewer insertions and more nucleotide deletions at VDJ recombination sites were observed in patients with type 1 diabetes, implying thymic rearrangement abnormalities. Naive, central memory and regulatory TCRB repertoires appeared to be more alike among patients than among healthy donors.

What was sequenced was central memory CD4+ T cells from blood. The chain couples TRBV27 to TRBJ1-2, with the D gene not confidently named. The TCR comes from a man aged 18 to 29 in good health. The CDR3 sequence is CASSVDVTRGYTF. The nucleotide sequence is given as TGTGCCAGCAGTGTGGACGTCACGCGTGGCTACACCTTC.